This T cell receptor (beta chain) was retrieved from a study of blood T cell repertoires in COVID-19. Whole-study context: COVID-19 samples, acute and convalescent, were from the United States, Italy and Spain. The cDNA or gDNA used as material had been derived from T cells, B-cell-depleted T cells, or PBMCs.

As processed by the authors: Estimated nucleated cell counts came from reference gene primer amplification. Libraries were prepared by immunoSEQ multiplex PCR; TCRdb keeps only in-frame clonotypes and omits some of them. V and J calls plus clone size are reproduced from that table; the DNA served to infer D and trimming. The sample yields about 83,000 clones, roughly 89% seen once. V gave up 1 base and J gave up 8 bases, with 14 bases separating them. This CDR3 comprises 14 residues. The germline V gene has CDR1 MGHRA and CDR2 YSYEKL. This TCR came from a man aged 60-69 years with acute or convalescent COVID-19. The sequenced sample consisted of peripheral blood. The chain has TRBV4-1 and TRBJ1-2, with a tentative D call TRBD1 (5 bases). CDR3 residues: CASSQGLGGRGYTF. As DNA, the CDR3 is TGCGCCAGCAGCCAAGGTCTGGGGGGTCGGGGCTACACCTTC.